The clone carrying this T cell receptor beta chain was picked up one time. The entry originates in a study of blood T cell repertoires in COVID-19. Per the germline V gene, CDR1 is MNHNY and CDR2 is SVGAGI (reference sequence). CDR3 length equals 16 residues. V was cut by 5 bases and J by 3 bases, with 17 bases left in between. Original processing notes: Nucleated cell counts were estimated from reference gene primer amplification. Libraries were prepared by immunoSEQ multiplex PCR; TCRdb keeps only in-frame clonotypes and omits some of them. The DNA was the basis for D and trimming; V, J and clone size are from that table. This table holds 150,000 to 200,000 clones, approximately 81% found once.

Sequencing was done on a sample of peripheral blood. The rearrangement joins TRBV6-6 to TRBJ1-5; D possibly corresponds to TRBD1 (6 bases). The sequence was collected from a person aged 70 to 85 with COVID-19, enrolled during active disease. The CDR3 sequence: CASSLKQGEANQPQHF. CDR3 nucleotide sequence: TGTGCCAGCAGTCTAAAACAGGGTGAAGCCAATCAGCCCCAGCATTTT.